The entry that follows covers one T cell receptor beta chain sequence. A second PCR, run for about 6 to 11 cycles, used a sample-barcoded 5' primer plus a J-beta primer mix. TCRdb reprocessed the 5' RACE reads via MiXCR and lists one record per CDR3 protein. This sample has about 1.4 million distinct CDR3 sequences, with approximately 59% found just once. The sample is drawn from a study of blood T cells in healthy people across ages. V was pared by 2 bases and J by 10 bases, with 1 base of the junction left unmatched. CDR3 length equals 13 residues. The rearrangement uses TRBV12-3 or TRBV12-4 and TRBJ2-1; TRBD1 agrees at 11 bases. The TCR sequence derives from a man in his late teens or twenties in good health. Sequencing was performed on blood. CDR3 nucleotides: TGTGCCAGCAGTTTAAGGACAGGGGGCGAGCAGTTCTTC. The encoded protein is CASSLRTGGEQFF.